The present entry profiles one T cell receptor beta chain with its context. It has no known antigen specificity. No qualities accompany the bases; no much larger clone lies one base away. Read against the paper, the sample's treatment or condition label means: 15 to 20 received Ad26.COV2.S at low or high dose, single or two shots; 5 received placebo; per-sample allocation not given. Repertoires of vaccine and placebo recipients were sequenced from samples collected on day 63 after the first injection. Between 29 July and 7 August 2020, Cohort 1b enrolled around 24 adults aged 18-55 years at one site in Boston, USA. Ad26.COV2.S was a replication-incompetent adenovirus type 26 vector expressing a prefusion-stabilized SARS-CoV-2 spike protein from the original Wuhan strain. This sample was taken from a study of Ad26.COV2.S vaccination and SARS-CoV-2 variants (dated by TCRdb to about 2021). General notes on the study: Donors in the vaccine arm were drawn from COV1001, a phase I-IIa trial of Ad26.COV2.S in healthy adults that was multicentre, randomized, double-blind and placebo-controlled. Blinding of investigators to trial group allocation was maintained during experiments and outcome assessment. The specificity and breadth of SARS-CoV-2-reactive T cell receptors after Ad26.COV2.S vaccination were assessed by TCRbeta repertoire sequencing. The TCR-sequenced set comprised about 30 samples: about 19 Ad26.COV2.S vaccine recipients, 5 placebo recipients and 8 SARS-CoV-2 convalescent individuals. Ad26.COV2.S was administered intramuscularly at 5 x 10^10 or 1 x 10^11 viral particles, either as a single shot or as two shots given 56 days apart. Trial participants were randomized into five groups of five: low-dose or high-dose Ad26.COV2.S given once or twice, or placebo on both occasions. The investigation overall reported the following: Comparing responses between vaccine doses or regimens was not something the study was powered to do. Ad26.COV2.S recipients had higher spike-specific TCR breadth than placebo recipients (P = 0.0014). According to the authors, total T cell responses may have been underestimated by the TCR breadth and depth analyses. Non-spike TCR breadth was comparable between vaccine and placebo recipients, consistent with the vaccine containing only spike. Substantial breadth of spike-specific CD8+ and CD4+ T cell responses was reported after vaccination.

Counted from cysteine to phenylalanine, this CDR3 has 11 amino acids. Only CDR3 DNA is held: 33 bases, read in frame from base 1. V is cut by 7 bases and J by 4 bases, and the space between the germline ends is 8 bases. The germline V gene (reference sequence) specifies MNHNY as CDR1 and SVGAGI as CDR2. The immunoSEQ Assay was the method used to sequence TCRbeta CDR3 regions. After extraction, genomic DNA underwent amplification by bias-controlled multiplex PCR, followed by high-throughput sequencing. The authors processed their data as follows. To quantify the absolute abundance of every unique TCRbeta CDR3 region, sequences were collapsed and filtered. T cell fraction was estimated by normalization of TCRbeta template counts to usable DNA, with usable DNA being measured through amplification of reference genes present in all nucleated cells. Repertoire TCRs were annotated as SARS-CoV-2-specific when V gene, CDR3 amino acid sequence and J gene were exactly matched to a known reactive TCR set. The reference SARS-CoV-2 TCR set was obtained from MIRA and was filtered for enrichment in COVID-19-positive ImmuneCODE repertoires, whereby public or cross-reactive TCRs were removed. Using the MIRA antigens, annotated TCRs were further analysed by specific ORF or by position within an ORF. Breadth was defined as annotated unique rearrangements over total unique productive rearrangements; depth was the summed frequency of those rearrangements. Two-sided Wilcoxon rank-sum tests were applied when comparing TCR breadth between groups. In its TCRdb copy, this immuneACCESS table keeps in-frame sequences only and misses some clones. Where compared with another copy, unresolved V genes explain less than half of these, and the others have no known cause. For V, J and clone size, that table is used; D and trimming come from the DNA. A total of 440,000 or so clones appear in this sample, roughly 91% of them only once. Roughly 4.3% of the sample is in the top ten clones.

The chain employs TRBV6-6 and TRBJ2-7; a tentative D call is TRBD2 (6 bases match). This TCR was recovered from a person between 18 and 59 years old who received the Ad26.COV2.S COVID-19 vaccine or a placebo. The sample here was peripheral blood, taken in a trial of Ad26.COV2.S vaccine versus placebo. The nucleotide sequence reads as follows: TGTGCCAGCATGGAGGGATACGAGCAGTACTTC. It translates as CASMEGYEQYF.